This T cell receptor beta chain was profiled in a study of cytomegalovirus exposure and HLA in healthy donors. Study-level results: It was reported that TCR beta sequences correctly inferred the HLA-A and HLA-B alleles for most subjects.

This clone came up once. Its matching antigen is unknown. PCR involved 60 Vbeta and 13 Jbeta primers. Data came from immunoSEQ multiplex PCR; TCRdb stores just in-frame clones and leaves some out. Here the sample spans roughly 190,000 clones, roughly four fifths being singletons. Trimming cost V 5 bases and J 7 bases; bases outside gene matches: 10. Germline values: CDR1 SGHAT, CDR2 FQNNGV. The CDR3 loop spans 15 amino acids. The clonotype originates from a man aged 40-55 years in good health and CMV-seropositive. The genes are TRBV11-2 and TRBJ2-2, with 7 bases identical to TRBD2. Sequenced: PBMCs. CDR3 coding DNA: TGTGCCAGCAGCCCCGGGACTATAAAGTTCGGGGAGCTGTTTTTT. Its protein product is CASSPGTIKFGELFF.